The clone carrying this TCR beta chain was detected ten times or more. The antigen remains unidentified. The CDR3 covers 16 residues. The J segment lost 7 bases and the V segment lost 0 bases, leaving 10 bases of the junction unmatched. CDR1 is DFQATT and CDR2 is SNEGSKA in the germline V gene (reference sequence). In every case, the donor was a healthy Caucasian. This sample stems from a study of identical twins. Study-wide findings and caveats: Clonotypes of the beta chain that were abundant in cord blood carried fewer insertions (memory repertoires showed none). In monozygotic twins, models underestimated the sharing of out-of-frame TCR alpha.

Template switching added a universal primer site; cDNA carried unique molecular identifiers. TCRdb reprocessed the 5' RACE reads with MiXCR, giving one entry per CDR3 protein. The sample has approximately 670,000 distinct CDR3 sequences, 6% to 6.5% seen once; the top ten hold around 1.7%. This sequence was found in a man younger than 35 in good health. The chain is built from TRBV20-1 and TRBJ2-1; 9 bases align to TRBD2. Sequencing was carried out using naive T cells sorted from blood. This chain's CDR3 is CSARDIQASGVNEQFF. For the CDR3, the DNA is TGCAGTGCTAGAGATATACAGGCTAGCGGGGTTAATGAGCAGTTCTTC.